Below, 11 T cell receptor beta chains from the same sample are listed, as sequenced in a study of cytomegalovirus exposure and HLA in healthy donors. The PCR made use of 60 Vbeta and 13 Jbeta primers. Clones were read by immunoSEQ multiplex PCR, and TCRdb kept only the in-frame ones, dropping some. Its listing shows about 120,000 clones. Sequencing was carried out using PBMCs. Receptors were obtained from a woman in her forties in good health and CMV-seropositive.

This chain uses TRBV19 with TRBJ2-7, with TRBD2 matching 13 bases. The CDR3 length is 15 residues. The junction had 12 bases not matched to a gene; V was cut back by 9 bases and J by 7 bases. The V gene's germline CDR1 is LNHDA and CDR2 SQIVND (reference sequence). Here the CDR3 DNA reads TGTGCCAGCGCAATACGGACTAGCGGGAGCGGGGAGCAGTACTTC. Translating gives CASAIRTSGSGEQYF.

The chain couples TRBV28 to TRBJ2-1, with 13 bases fitting TRBD2. Per germline, CDR1 MDHEN and CDR2 SYDVKM. The CDR3 extends over 17 amino acids. The J segment lost 7 bases and the V segment lost 2 bases, leaving 8 bases of the junction unmatched. The CDR3 bases are TGTGCCAGCAGTTTAACTCTGACTAGCGGGAGGAGGAATGAGCAGTTCTTC. Translation: CASSLTLTSGRRNEQFF.

This chain connects TRBV30 to TRBJ2-1; 9 bases are shared with TRBD1. Germline V lookup: CDR1 GTSNPN, CDR2 SVGIG (reference sequence). This CDR3 has 12 residues. V shed 8 bases and J 5 bases; nucleotides not matched to a gene: 4. CDR3 bases: TGTGCCGGCGGGACAGGGCACAATGAGCAGTTCTTC. This codes for CAGGTGHNEQFF.

The chain couples TRBV2 to TRBJ1-1, with 7 bases fitting TRBD1. Germline trimming cut 4 bases from V and 0 bases from J; bases unmatched to any gene: 8. The CDR3 has 16 residues. The germline gives CDR1 SNHLY, CDR2 FYNNEI. The chain's CDR3 is CASSGGQPGMNTEAFF. In DNA form, the CDR3 reads TGTGCCAGCAGTGGGGGACAGCCCGGCATGAACACTGAAGCTTTCTTT.

The chain is built from TRBV9 and TRBJ2-6; 10 bases agree with TRBD2. The CDR3 is 20 amino acids. Germline values: CDR1 SGDLS, CDR2 YYNGEE. The trim removed 4 bases at V and 0 bases at J, leaving 13 bases unmatched. CDR3 protein: CASSPTGSVAGGSGANVLTF. Here the CDR3 DNA reads TGTGCCAGCAGCCCTACTGGGTCGGTAGCGGGGGGCTCTGGGGCCAACGTCCTGACTTTC.

V and J are TRBV5-1 and TRBJ1-2; D remains ambiguous. The germline CDR1 and CDR2 sequences are SGHRS and YFSETQ. V was clipped by 0 bases and J by 7 bases, with 10 bases between them. This CDR3 contains 13 residues. The CDR3 loop reads CASSLVTAIGYTF. The CDR3 DNA sequence: TGCGCCAGCAGCTTGGTTACAGCAATTGGCTACACCTTC.

Regarding this clone: The junction differs from germline at one of its ends, possibly a read error. CDR3 nucleotides: TGTGCTAGCAGCTTAACAGGGGGCGCATCCGGGGAGCTGTTTTTT. This translates into CASSLTGGASGELFF. The chain couples TRBV7-7 to TRBJ2-2, with 9 bases fitting TRBD1. Per germline, CDR1 SSHAT and CDR2 FNYEAQ (reference sequence). This CDR3 has 15 residues. Filled out from reference TRBV7-7 and TRBJ2-2, the complete variable domain reads GAGVSQSPRYKVTKRGQDVTLRCDPISSHATLYWYQQALGQGPEFLTYFNYEAQPDKSGLPSDRFSAERPEGSISTLTIQRTEQRDSAMYRCASSLTGGASGELFFGEGSRLTVL.

The chain uses TRBV9 and TRBJ1-2, with 7 nucleotides matching TRBD1. V shed 4 bases and J 8 bases; nucleotides not matched to a gene: 11. The CDR3 consists of 14 residues. Germline V gene lookup returns CDR1 SGDLS and CDR2 YYNGEE. The CDR3 DNA reads as TGTGCCAGCAGCCCCCAGGGGGTGAGAGAAGGCTACACCTTC. Protein sequence: CASSPQGVREGYTF. Combining the CDR3 with reference TRBV9 and TRBJ1-2 gives the whole variable domain DSGVTQTPKHLITATGQRVTLRCSPRSGDLSVYWYQQSLDQGLQFLIQYYNGEERAKGNILERFSAQQFPDLHSELNLSSLELGDSALYFCASSPQGVREGYTFGSGTRLTVV.

The V and J genes are TRBV6-5 and TRBJ1-2; 7 nucleotides line up with TRBD1. Looked up from germline, CDR1 is MNHEY and CDR2 is SVGAGI. J lost 0 bases, V lost 7 bases, and 2 bases had no gene match. The CDR3 is 13 residues long. CDR3 sequence reads: CASTQGANYGYTF. CDR3 coding DNA: TGTGCCAGCACTCAGGGGGCTAACTATGGCTACACCTTC.

The V gene is TRBV5-1, the J gene TRBJ1-1; 9 nucleotides agree with TRBD1. The germline gives CDR1 SGHRS, CDR2 YFSETQ. The V gene end was trimmed by 4 bases and the J gene end by 0 bases; junction bases not matched to a gene: 4. The CDR3 spans 15 residues. CDR3 bases: TGCGCCAGCAGCAGGGACAGGGCGATGAACACTGAAGCTTTCTTT. Its translation is CASSRDRAMNTEAFF.

The chain combines TRBV29-1 with TRBJ1-2; D call uncertain. Germline V gene data show CDR1 as SQVTM and CDR2 as ANQGSEA. The CDR3 runs 11 residues. V was clipped by 5 bases and J by 3 bases, with 7 bases between them. The CDR3 DNA reads TGCAGCGTTAAACAAGACTATGGCTACACCTTC. Translating gives CSVKQDYGYTF.